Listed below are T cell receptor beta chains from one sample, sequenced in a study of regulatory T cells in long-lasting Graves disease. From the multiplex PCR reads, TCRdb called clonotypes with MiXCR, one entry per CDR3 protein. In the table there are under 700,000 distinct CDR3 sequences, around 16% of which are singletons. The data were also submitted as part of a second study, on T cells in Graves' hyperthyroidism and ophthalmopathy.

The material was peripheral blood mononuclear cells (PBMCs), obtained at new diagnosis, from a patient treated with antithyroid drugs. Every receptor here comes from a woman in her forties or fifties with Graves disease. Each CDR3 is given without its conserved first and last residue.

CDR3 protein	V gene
ASSGYSSSYEQY	TRBV7-2
ASRLQGNLDTEAF	TRBV12-3/TRBV12-4
ASSPSLGSTDTQY	TRBV9
ASARGGQDTEAF	TRBV10-1
ASSSRDSGSNQPQH	TRBV6-5
ATSDPLGDLGETQY	TRBV24-1
ATGTVNEKLF	TRBV28
ASRTGLKNNEQF	TRBV12-3/TRBV12-4
ASSSSGVINNEQF	TRBV12-3/TRBV12-4
ASSLRASGGATDEQF	TRBV12-3/TRBV12-4
ASSLGRGAHETQY	TRBV7-6
ATDRGLLAETQY	TRBV6-1
ASSPTGQGRQETQY	TRBV7-8
ASSSLGPQH	TRBV12-3/TRBV12-4
ASSPGQAGYT	TRBV7-9
SVEDLASYEQY	TRBV29-1
ATSDLANNTIAGYT	TRBV24-1
ASSLPNRGHEQY	TRBV27
ASSLDGTRGYSSYNEQF	TRBV11-1
ASSSDSWTYEQY	TRBV7-8
SARDLDGRGSPLH	TRBV20-1
SALFSGGAVNEQF	TRBV20-1
ASSPNAGGDQPQH	TRBV5-1
ASSEGRTGNTGELF	TRBV2
ASSWTVVDTEAF	TRBV19
ASSSLREGMNTEAF	TRBV19
ASSVGAGTTLYSNQPQH	TRBV2
ASSPDRFRNEQF	TRBV12-3/TRBV12-4
ASSLYGANYGYT	TRBV28
ASSWGTDHYGYT	TRBV5-6
ASSQNGGSGIGDTQY	TRBV7-6
SASNRPTGLLGNTIY	TRBV20-1
ASSTTEKNIQY	TRBV18
ASRKHDGELF	TRBV6-1
SVDRARGTVGSSYNEQF	TRBV29-1
SAPTSTRTDTQY	TRBV20-1
ASRTGQGIITEQF	TRBV5-6
ASRRRDYRGVTEAF	TRBV27
ASDREGEAF	TRBV2
ASSPTGTGNQPQH	TRBV7-9